This is a list of T cell receptor beta chains from one sample in a study of blood T cell repertoires in COVID-19. Only in-frame clones appear in the TCRdb table, and some are missing; sequencing was by immunoSEQ multiplex PCR. The sample contains 180,000 or so clones, roughly 85% of which appear only once. Sequencing input: peripheral blood. The source of these receptors is a man in his fifties or sixties with acute or convalescent COVID-19. The CDR3 runs from the conserved cysteine through the conserved F or W. D genes are given only for firm matches. Expanded clones get a size class; other rows say once, few or many, or leave the size out.

-	-	TRBV6-2/TRBV6-3	TRBJ1-5	CASSATGGLQPQHF	TGTGCCAGCAGTGCCACCGGGGGGCTGCAGCCCCAGCATTTT
-	-	TRBV5-1	TRBJ2-5	CASSWSTGGQETQYF	TGCGCCAGCAGCTGGTCGACAGGAGGCCAAGAGACCCAGTACTTC
-	-	TRBV30	TRBJ1-5	CAWRGSSHQPQHF	TGTGCCTGGAGGGGGAGTTCTCATCAGCCCCAGCATTTT
-	TRBD1	TRBV5-4	TRBJ1-4	CASSSMTGGAEEKLFF	TGTGCCAGCAGCTCGATGACAGGGGGCGCGGAGGAAAAACTGTTTTTT
-	TRBD2	TRBV11-3	TRBJ2-1	CASSLSGRDYNEQFF	TGTGCCAGCAGCTTAAGCGGGAGGGATTACAATGAGCAGTTCTTC
-	TRBD1	TRBV3-1/TRBV3-2	TRBJ1-2	CASSPGTGEYGYTF	TGTGCCAGCAGCCCCGGGACAGGGGAGTATGGCTACACCTTC
-	TRBD2	TRBV11-2	TRBJ2-7	CASSARTSGSSYEQYF	TGTGCCAGCAGCGCCCGGACTAGCGGGAGCTCCTACGAGCAGTACTTC
-	TRBD1	TRBV7-2	TRBJ2-7	CASSPPGTGGEQYF	TGTGCCAGCAGCCCCCCGGGGACAGGGGGCGAGCAGTACTTC
-	-	TRBV15	TRBJ2-2	CATSRERVGGVRSGELFF	TGTGCCACCAGCAGAGAAAGGGTAGGCGGGGTCAGATCCGGGGAGCTGTTTTTT
once	TRBD1	TRBV25-1	TRBJ1-2	CASSATGERGYTF	TGTGCCAGCAGTGCGACAGGGGAGCGAGGCTACACCTTC
-	TRBD2	TRBV11-2	TRBJ2-1	CASSPMGLAGVNEQFF	TGTGCCAGCAGCCCTATGGGACTAGCGGGAGTAAATGAGCAGTTCTTC
-	-	TRBV7-7	TRBJ1-5	CASSSLPAGVYGNQPQHF	TGTGCCAGCAGCTCCTTGCCGGCAGGGGTCTATGGAAATCAGCCCCAGCATTTT
-	TRBD1	TRBV7-3	TRBJ1-1	CASSSTGADTEAFF	TGTGCCAGCAGCTCGACAGGGGCGGACACTGAAGCTTTCTTT
-	-	TRBV5-1	TRBJ2-5	CASSLDEGRQTQYF	TGCGCCAGCAGCCTTGACGAGGGGAGGCAGACCCAGTACTTC
-	-	TRBV5-1	TRBJ1-3	CASSLALRPENTIYF	TGCGCCAGCAGCTTGGCCTTGAGGCCGGAAAACACCATATATTTT
-	-	TRBV21-1	TRBJ2-3	CASSWTSPSTDTQYF	TGTGCCAGCAGCTGGACTAGCCCTAGCACAGATACGCAGTATTTT
-	-	TRBV25-1	TRBJ1-2	CASRGGDYGYTF	TGTGCTTCCCGAGGGGGAGACTATGGCTACACCTTC
-	TRBD1	TRBV6-6	TRBJ1-2	CASSTGTGGDGYTF	TGTGCCAGCAGCACCGGGACAGGGGGCGATGGCTACACCTTC
-	TRBD1	TRBV28	TRBJ1-4	CASSLSNRGGGEKLFF	TGTGCCAGCAGTTTGTCAAACAGGGGAGGCGGTGAAAAACTGTTTTTT
-	-	TRBV20-1	TRBJ1-4	CSAGLGEKLFF	TGCAGTGCTGGACTGGGGGAAAAACTGTTTTTT